These 20 T cell receptor beta chains share one sample of origin, sequenced in a study of identical twins. TCRdb re-called the 5' RACE reads with MiXCR, one entry per CDR3 protein. Of a few hundred thousand distinct CDR3 sequences in the sample, over 9.5% were seen once. Sequencing was carried out using memory T cells sorted from blood. All receptors come from a man aged 50 to 60 in good health.

This clonotype was observed at least ten times. The CDR3 nucleotides read TGTGCCAGCAGCTTATTCCAGGGGAACTACAATGAGCAGTTCTTC. This encodes CASSLFQGNYNEQFF. The gene calls are TRBV7-2 and TRBJ2-1, with D perhaps matching TRBD1 (6 bases). CDR1 and CDR2 (germline): SGHTA, FQGNSA. The CDR3 is 15 amino acids. Trimming took off 2 bases at V and 3 bases at J, with 11 bases between the two ends.

This clonotype was detected ten times or more. This chain uses TRBV6-2 or TRBV6-3 with TRBJ2-7, with D possibly matching TRBD2 (6 bases). The CDR3 runs 19 residues. V was shortened by 5 bases and J by 2 bases, with 28 bases between the two germline ends. Germline V gene sequence: CDR1 MNHEY, CDR2 SVGEGT. As DNA, the CDR3 is TGTGCCAGCAGTAAATTAGTCCGTGGCTCTCGAAGGGAGGCCTACGAGCAGTACTTC. Protein product: CASSKLVRGSRREAYEQYF.

The chain couples TRBV5-1 to TRBJ1-1, with D unresolved. Germline loops: CDR1 SGHRS, CDR2 YFSETQ. V dropped 1 base and J dropped 3 bases, with 10 bases sitting between them. The CDR3 totals 14 residues. CDR3 nucleotides: TGCGCCAGCAGCTTGCTTCCGACCGACACTGAAGCTTTCTTT. It is translated as CASSLLPTDTEAFF.

This chain links TRBV18 with TRBJ1-6; 7 bases are a match to TRBD1. V lost 4 bases to trimming and J lost 8 bases; unmatched junction nucleotides: 8. CDR1 KGHSH and CDR2 LQKENI come from the germline V gene. This CDR3 spans 15 amino acids. The CDR3 DNA is TGTGCCAGCTCACAAGCAGGGGGAAGGGATTCACCCCTCCACTTT. Translating it yields CASSQAGGRDSPLHF.

The table lists this clonotype with a few counts. CDR3 DNA: TGTGCCAGCAGGGAACGGGGCCAGATTAATGAAAAACTGTTTTTT. This encodes CASRERGQINEKLFF. This chain joins TRBV6-1 and TRBJ1-4; TRBD1 might be the D (5 bases). The germline V gene encodes CDR1 MNHNS and CDR2 SASEGT. With 6 bases removed from V and 4 bases from J, the gap between germline ends came to 15 bases. The CDR3 loop spans 15 amino acids.

On this clonotype itself: This may come from a read error, since a much larger clone is one base off. This chain uses TRBV21-1 with TRBJ2-2; the table names TRBD1, a call not compared with the DNA. TRBV21-1 is listed as a pseudogene. CDR3 size: 19 residues. The CDR3 coding sequence is TGTGCCAGCAGCTCAAAGAGGGGAGGACAGAGGGCGAACACCGGGGAGCTGTTTTTT. Its translation is CASSSKRGGQRANTGELFF.

This clonotype was counted only a few times. The chain uses TRBV24-1 and TRBJ1-1; the match to TRBD1 covers 7 bases. The CDR3 spans 13 residues. Germline V gene sequence: CDR1 KGHDR, CDR2 SFDVKD. The junction had 6 bases not matched to a gene; V was cut back by 4 bases and J by 8 bases. CDR3 coding DNA: TGTGCCACCAGTGAACAGGGGACGGGCGAAGCTTTCTTT. This translates into CATSEQGTGEAFF.

Many counts were recorded for this clonotype. The chain employs TRBV29-1 and TRBJ2-5; D may be TRBD1 (7 bases). The CDR3 has 13 amino acids. The V and J ends lost 7 bases and 2 bases respectively, with 14 bases between them. Germline loops: CDR1 SQVTM, CDR2 ANQGSEA. The CDR3 loop is CSAAGGQQETQYF. DNA for the CDR3: TGCAGCGCAGCCGGGGGACAGCAAGAGACCCAGTACTTC.

This clonotype showed up many times. The CDR3 reads CSARDLGGHYEQYF. The CDR3 DNA sequence: TGCAGTGCTAGAGATCTGGGCGGACATTACGAGCAGTACTTC. The rearrangement links TRBV20-1 to TRBJ2-7; D might be TRBD1 (5 bases). The V and J ends lost 0 bases and 4 bases respectively, with 13 bases between them. Germline V gene lookup returns CDR1 DFQATT and CDR2 SNEGSKA (reference sequence). The CDR3 is 14 residues long.

In its sample, this clonotype was seen a few times. The chain joins TRBV24-1 to TRBJ1-2; D gene unclear. The CDR3 extends over 12 amino acids. Germline-derived CDR1 and CDR2 are KGHDR and SFDVKD. V lost 1 base, J lost 5 bases, and 4 bases lay in between. CDR3 residues: CATSDLSYGYTF. CDR3 nucleotides: TGTGCCACCAGTGATTTATCGTATGGCTACACCTTC.

This clonotype was detected ten times or more. The chain employs TRBV3-1 and TRBJ1-5; a possible D gene is TRBD1 (5 bases). The CDR3 sequence is 15 residues long. The germline CDR1 and CDR2 sequences are LGHDT and YNNKEL (reference sequence). The V and J ends lost 0 bases and 6 bases respectively, with 12 bases between them. For the CDR3, the DNA is TGTGCCAGCAGCCAAGATTTTGGGGGGAGTCAGCCCCAGCATTTT. This translates into CASSQDFGGSQPQHF.

In its sample, this clonotype was seen many times. The chain uses TRBV7-2 and TRBJ2-3; no definite D call. V was trimmed by 5 bases and J by 2 bases, leaving 5 bases between them. In germline, CDR1 is SGHTA, CDR2 FQGNSA. This CDR3 is 12 amino acids long. In DNA form, the CDR3 reads TGTGCCAGCAGCCAATACACAGATACGCAGTATTTT. The encoded protein is CASSQYTDTQYF.

As for this clonotype: This may come from a read error, since a much larger clone is one base off. The genes are TRBV29-1 and TRBJ2-1; TRBD2 is a possible D gene (6 bases). This CDR3 contains 14 residues. V was shortened by 3 bases and J by 5 bases, with 14 bases between the two germline ends. In germline, CDR1 is SQVTM, CDR2 ANQGSEA. The CDR3 DNA reads as TGCAGCGTTGATCTAGCGCGAGGGAACAATGAGCAGTTCTTC. This gives the protein CSVDLARGNNEQFF.

This clonotype has just a few counts. The chain has TRBV7-6 and TRBJ1-1; D perhaps matches TRBD1 (5 bases). Germline assignment: CDR1 SGHVS and CDR2 FNYEAQ. This CDR3 spans 14 amino acids. Trimming shortened V by 4 bases and J by 1 base, and 10 bases separated the two germline ends. The CDR3 DNA follows: TGTGCCAGCAGCTCGAGGGACGGGAACACTGAAGCTTTCTTT. Encoded protein: CASSSRDGNTEAFF.

This clonotype was observed at least ten times. This chain connects TRBV4-2 to TRBJ1-1, with D unclear. Trimming cost V 0 bases and J 4 bases, with 9 bases left between them. CDR1 is LGHNA and CDR2 is YNFKEQ in the germline V gene. This CDR3 contains 14 residues. The CDR3 region is CASSQDRRVTEAFF. CDR3 bases: TGTGCCAGCAGCCAAGATCGGAGGGTCACTGAAGCTTTCTTT.

The chain employs TRBV12-3 or TRBV12-4 and TRBJ2-5; 7 bases match TRBD1. Germline trimming cut 5 bases from V and 1 base from J; bases unmatched to any gene: 13. CDR3 length: 17 amino acids. For the CDR3, the DNA is TGTGCCAGCAGTACCCCCATGCTGGACAGGAGCCAAGAGACCCAGTACTTC. Its protein is CASSTPMLDRSQETQYF.

This clonotype occurred a few times. V usage is TRBV25-1 and J usage is TRBJ1-2, with a possible D match to TRBD1 (6 bases). V was pared by 3 bases and J by 2 bases, with 10 bases between. Germline V gene sequence: CDR1 MGHDK, CDR2 SYGVNS. CDR3 size: 14 residues. The CDR3 spells CASSDPGQNYGYTF. The CDR3 nucleotides read TGTGCCAGCAGTGACCCCGGACAGAACTATGGCTACACCTTC.

There are a few counts of this clonotype. This chain's CDR3 is CASSPRIAGGPGGTQYF. CDR3 DNA: TGTGCCAGCAGCCCAAGAATAGCGGGAGGGCCAGGGGGGACCCAGTACTTC. V and J are TRBV7-2 and TRBJ2-5; the match to TRBD2 covers 11 bases. Trimming removed 5 bases from V and 7 bases from J; junction bases left unmatched: 15. The germline CDR1 and CDR2 sequences are SGHTA and FQGNSA. This CDR3 contains 17 residues.

The chain has TRBV2 and TRBJ2-2; a possible D gene is TRBD2 (6 bases). Germline V gene data show CDR1 as SNHLY and CDR2 as FYNNEI. Between the trimmed V and J ends, which lost 0 bases and 6 bases, there was a span of 8 bases. CDR3 size: 14 residues. The CDR3 here is CASSEAGGSGELFF. The CDR3 region has the DNA TGTGCCAGCAGTGAAGCTGGGGGGTCCGGGGAGCTGTTTTTT. The full variable domain, with the rest looked up from reference TRBV2 and TRBJ2-2, is EPEVTQTPSHQVTQMGQEVILRCVPISNHLYFYWYRQILGQKVEFLVSFYNNEISEKSEIFDDQFSVERPDGSNFTLKIRSTKLEDSAMYFCASSEAGGSGELFFGEGSRLTVL.

This clonotype was counted once. The gene calls are TRBV29-1 and TRBJ2-3; D perhaps matches TRBD2 (7 bases). This CDR3 comprises 13 residues. The germline V and J ends were trimmed by 8 bases and 4 bases, with 16 bases remaining between them. The germline CDR1 and CDR2 sequences are SQVTM and ANQGSEA. The CDR3 coding sequence is TGCAGCTCCTGGGGGGGCTCCCCAGATACGCAGTATTTT. Residues: CSSWGGSPDTQYF.